The 10 T cell receptor beta chains reported below all come from one sample, sequenced in a study of Graves' ophthalmopathy and Graves' hyperthyroidism. The TCR beta CDR3 regions underwent amplification from RNA transcripts. Following a first-round RT-PCR that used HTBI primers, a second-round multiplex PCR was carried out. Via MiXCR, TCRdb re-called the multiplex PCR reads, giving one row per CDR3 protein. The sample includes hundreds of thousands of distinct CDR3 sequences, approximately 14% of them seen just once. Sequenced sample: blood. The receptors stem from a woman aged 30 to 39 with Graves' ophthalmopathy.

This clonotype was observed many times. The chain carries TRBV27 and TRBJ2-6; 11 nucleotides line up with TRBD1. After removal of 6 bases from V and 0 bases from J, the junction contained 1 base not matched to a gene. Germline V CDR1 and CDR2: MNHEY, SMNVEV (reference sequence). The CDR3 sequence is 16 residues long. The CDR3 loop reads CASRGTGGSGANVLTF. The CDR3 region has the DNA TGTGCCAGCAGGGGGACAGGGGGCTCTGGGGCCAACGTCCTGACTTTC.

This clonotype showed up many times. The genes are TRBV7-9 and TRBJ1-2; D is uncertain. V was shortened by 1 base and J by 6 bases, with 9 bases between the two germline ends. CDR3 length: 13 residues. Germline V gives CDR1 SEHNR, CDR2 FQNEAQ (reference sequence). The CDR3 DNA reads TGTGCCAGCAGCTTAGGGGCGCGGGATGGCTACACCTTC. Protein product: CASSLGARDGYTF.

This chain connects TRBV10-3 to TRBJ2-5; no definite D call. This CDR3 region has 12 residues. The V gene's germline CDR1 is ENHRY and CDR2 SYGVKD. V shed 4 bases and J shed 2 bases, with 5 bases lying between them. The CDR3 region is CAISVGQETQYF. CDR3 DNA sequence: TGTGCCATCAGTGTGGGGCAAGAGACCCAGTACTTC.

This clonotype was picked up many times. The chain couples TRBV29-1 to TRBJ2-7; no clear D. The CDR3 is 12 residues long. V lost 5 bases and J 0 bases, leaving 8 bases between the germline ends. Per the germline V gene, CDR1 is SQVTM and CDR2 is ANQGSEA. CDR3 nucleotides: TGCAGCGTTCGGACGGCCTCCTACGAGCAGTACTTC. Amino acids: CSVRTASYEQYF.

This rearrangement joins TRBV7-9 to TRBJ1-6; possible D gene TRBD1, 5 bases. Germline V gene lookup returns CDR1 SEHNR and CDR2 FQNEAQ (reference sequence). The germline V and J ends were trimmed by 6 bases and 14 bases, with 26 bases remaining between them. The CDR3 is 16 amino acids. The CDR3 DNA reads TGTGCCAGCAGTCCCCTAGGGACGTATACTCGGGGTACCCTCCACTTT. It yields the protein CASSPLGTYTRGTLHF.

This clonotype was seen many times. The V gene is TRBV29-1, the J gene TRBJ2-2, with TRBD2 matching over 7 bases. Germline V gene sequence: CDR1 SQVTM, CDR2 ANQGSEA. V was clipped by 4 bases and J by 5 bases; unmatched bases: 4. This CDR3 is 13 amino acids long. DNA of the CDR3: TGCAGCGTTGGGCTAGCGGTAACCGGGGAGCTGTTTTTT. It codes for CSVGLAVTGELFF.

This clonotype was counted at least ten times. The chain couples TRBV12-3 or TRBV12-4 to TRBJ2-7, with 9 bases aligning to TRBD2. The length of the CDR3 is 14 residues. After removal of 7 bases from V and 2 bases from J, the junction contained 6 bases not matched to a gene. The CDR3 is CASTLAGAAYEQYF. The CDR3 nucleotides read TGTGCCAGCACCTTAGCGGGAGCAGCCTACGAGCAGTACTTC.

This clonotype was counted only a few times. V and J are TRBV11-1 and TRBJ2-7, with D maybe TRBD2 (5 bases). Trimming removed 1 base at V and 0 bases at J, with 10 bases between. The length of the CDR3 is 15 residues. Germline V gene lookup returns CDR1 SGHAT and CDR2 FQDESV (reference sequence). The chain's CDR3 is CASSLEGLFSYEQYF. DNA of the CDR3: TGTGCCAGCAGCTTAGAAGGACTGTTCTCCTACGAGCAGTACTTC. Full variable domain (rest looked up from reference TRBV11-1 and TRBJ2-7): EAEVAQSPRYKITEKSQAVAFWCDPISGHATLYWYRQILGQGPELLVQFQDESVVDDSQLPKDRFSAERLKGVDSTLKIQPAELGDSAMYLCASSLEGLFSYEQYFGPGTRLTVT.

There are many counts of this clonotype. The chain links TRBV12-3 or TRBV12-4 to TRBJ2-7; 12 bases agree with TRBD2. J gave up 5 bases and V 2 bases, and 4 bases lay outside the gene matches. The CDR3 is 15 amino acids. CDR3 DNA: TGTGCCAGCAGTTTATCCGGGACTAGCGGGCACGAGCAGTACTTC. Its translation: CASSLSGTSGHEQYF.

This clonotype showed up many times. This chain joins TRBV6-2 or TRBV6-3 and TRBJ1-5, with TRBD1 matching 7 bases. J gave up 0 bases and V 7 bases, and 12 bases lay outside the gene matches. The CDR3 spans 17 residues. Looked up from germline, CDR1 is MNHEY and CDR2 is SVGEGT. The CDR3, as DNA: TGTGCCAGCACCCCGGGACAGCTTAAATATAGCAATCAGCCCCAGCATTTT. Protein product: CASTPGQLKYSNQPQHF.